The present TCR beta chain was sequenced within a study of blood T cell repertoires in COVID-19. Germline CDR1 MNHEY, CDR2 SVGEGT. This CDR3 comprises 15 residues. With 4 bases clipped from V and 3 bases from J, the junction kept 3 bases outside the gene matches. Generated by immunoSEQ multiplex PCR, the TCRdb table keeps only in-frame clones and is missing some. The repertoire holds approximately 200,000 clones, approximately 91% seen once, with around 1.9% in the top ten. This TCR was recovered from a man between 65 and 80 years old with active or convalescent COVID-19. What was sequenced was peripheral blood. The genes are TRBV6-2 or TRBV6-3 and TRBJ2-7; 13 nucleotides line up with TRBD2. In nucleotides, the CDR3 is TGTGCCAGCAGTTTTGGACTAGCGGGGGTCTACGAGCAGTACTTC. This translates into CASSFGLAGVYEQYF.